This T cell receptor (beta chain) is drawn from a study of long-term antiretroviral therapy in people with HIV. An immunoSEQ assay, version v3.0, was performed at survey level. The protocol was immunoSEQ multiplex PCR, while the TCRdb copy is restricted to in-frame clones and leaves out a portion. The sample lists some 30,000 clones; around 92% were seen once. The junction had 10 bases not matched to a gene; V was cut back by 2 bases and J by 1 base. Germline V gene data show CDR1 as SGHRS and CDR2 as YFSETQ. This CDR3 is 17 amino acids long. The sequenced sample was unsorted PBMCs, obtained roughly 7.1 years after starting antiretroviral therapy. This receptor was identified in a man aged 45 to 65 with HIV. The chain links TRBV5-1 to TRBJ1-1; 8 nucleotides match TRBD1. The DNA for the CDR3 is TGCGCCAGCAGCTTCCTCCCGCAGGGGGCGCGGAACACTGAAGCTTTCTTT. Encoded protein: CASSFLPQGARNTEAFF.